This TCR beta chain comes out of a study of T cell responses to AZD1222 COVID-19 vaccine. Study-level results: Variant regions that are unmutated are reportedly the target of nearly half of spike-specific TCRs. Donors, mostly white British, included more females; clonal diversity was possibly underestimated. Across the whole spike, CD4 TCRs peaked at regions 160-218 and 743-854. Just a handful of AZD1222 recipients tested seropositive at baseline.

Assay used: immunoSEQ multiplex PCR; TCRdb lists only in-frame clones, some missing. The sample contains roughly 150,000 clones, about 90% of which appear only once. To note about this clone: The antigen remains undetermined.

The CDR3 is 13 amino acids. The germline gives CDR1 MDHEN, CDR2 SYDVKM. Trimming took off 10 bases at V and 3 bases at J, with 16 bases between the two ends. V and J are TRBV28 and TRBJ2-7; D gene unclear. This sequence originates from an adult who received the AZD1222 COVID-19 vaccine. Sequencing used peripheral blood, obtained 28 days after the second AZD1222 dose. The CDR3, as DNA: TGTGCCACCGCTTGGTTTTCGGGCTACGAGCAGTACTTC. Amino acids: CATAWFSGYEQYF.